This entry is about one TCR beta chain. What it recognizes is unknown. CDR1 SGHKS and CDR2 YYEKEE come from the germline V gene (reference sequence). The V gene end was trimmed by 2 bases and the J gene end by 8 bases; junction bases not matched to a gene: 9. The CDR3 totals 16 residues. The data originate from a study of T cell responses to AZD1222 COVID-19 vaccine. Overall study findings and caveats: Close to half of spike-specific TCRs reportedly recognize unmutated variant regions. White British ancestry dominated among donors, who included more females, and clonal diversity was possibly underestimated. Scientists sampled the repertoires only once the peak T cell response had passed.

Sequenced by immunoSEQ multiplex PCR; TCRdb stores in-frame clones only, minus some. Among over 80,000 clones listed, roughly nine tenths were seen once. Here the sequenced sample was peripheral blood, taken on day 0 of AZD1222 vaccination. V gene TRBV5-5 combines with J gene TRBJ1-6; 8 positions match TRBD1. This TCR was sampled from an adult in good health. The CDR3, as DNA: TGTGCCAGCAGCTTAGCTACAGGGGGTTTGCATTCACCCCTCCACTTT. Translation: CASSLATGGLHSPLHF.